This TCR beta chain originates from a study of response to subunit inactivated influenza vaccine. The CDR3 sequence is 14 residues long. Trimming removed 7 bases from V and 2 bases from J; junction bases left unmatched: 5. This clonotype was recorded many times. Antigen specificity is unknown. General observations from the study: It was suggested by the authors that few new T cells are recruited by each seasonal influenza vaccination.

TCRdb itself ran the RT-PCR reads through MiXCR, one entry per CDR3 protein. The table has approximately 700,000 distinct CDR3 sequences, 11% to 15% seen once. Material: PBMCs from blood, obtained 14 to 15 days before vaccination. The sequence derives from a man aged 50-59 years who received an inactivated influenza vaccine. The chain couples TRBV12-3 or TRBV12-4 to TRBJ2-5; 9 bases line up with TRBD1. The CDR3 nucleotides read TGTGCCAGCACCCGAGGGACAGGGCAAGAGACCCAGTACTTC. Translation gives CASTRGTGQETQYF.